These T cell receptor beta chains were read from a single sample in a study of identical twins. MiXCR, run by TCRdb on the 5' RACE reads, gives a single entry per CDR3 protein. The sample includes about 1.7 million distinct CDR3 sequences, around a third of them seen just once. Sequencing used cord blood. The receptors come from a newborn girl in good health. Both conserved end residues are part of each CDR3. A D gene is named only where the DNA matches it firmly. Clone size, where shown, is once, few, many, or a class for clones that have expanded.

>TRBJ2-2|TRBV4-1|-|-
CASSQDLVVAPTNTGELFF
TGCGCCAGCAGCCAAGATCTCGTGGTAGCGCCGACGAACACCGGGGAGCTGTTTTTT
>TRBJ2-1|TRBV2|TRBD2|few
CASMGRTSGGHNEQFF
TGTGCCAGCATGGGAAGGACTAGCGGGGGCCACAATGAGCAGTTCTTC
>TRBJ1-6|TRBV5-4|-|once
CASSLSDRPYNSPLHF
TGTGCCAGCAGCCTCTCGGACCGTCCCTATAATTCACCCCTCCACTTT
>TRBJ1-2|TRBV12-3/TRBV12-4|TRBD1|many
CASSPGTASYGYTF
TGTGCCAGCAGCCCAGGGACAGCTAGTTATGGCTACACCTTC
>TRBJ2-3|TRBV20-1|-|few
CSAGVPRAGSTDTQYF
TGCAGTGCTGGGGTCCCTAGGGCGGGGTCCACAGATACGCAGTATTTT
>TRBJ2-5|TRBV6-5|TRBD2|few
CASSYSSGGETQYF
TGTGCCAGCAGTTACTCTTCCGGGGGGGAGACCCAGTACTTC
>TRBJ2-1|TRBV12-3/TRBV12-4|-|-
CASNLFLVLWGANEQFF
TGTGCCAGCAATTTATTTCTTGTTTTATGGGGGGCCAATGAGCAGTTCTTC
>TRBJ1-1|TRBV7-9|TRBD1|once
CASSRDRGRAFF
TGTGCCAGCAGCCGAGACAGGGGTAGAGCTTTCTTT
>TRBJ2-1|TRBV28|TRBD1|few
CASTGQGDKRYNEQFF
TGTGCCAGCACCGGACAGGGGGATAAGAGGTACAATGAGCAGTTCTTC
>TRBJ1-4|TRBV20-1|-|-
CSASLGGANEKLFF
TGCAGTGCTAGCTTAGGGGGGGCTAATGAAAAACTGTTTTTT
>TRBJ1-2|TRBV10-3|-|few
CAISESSWGGPHGYTF
TGTGCCATCAGTGAGTCGAGTTGGGGCGGACCGCATGGCTACACCTTC
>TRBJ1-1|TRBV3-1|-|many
CASSQVSNTEAFF
TGTGCCAGCAGCCAAGTCTCTAACACTGAAGCTTTCTTT
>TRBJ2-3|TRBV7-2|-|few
CASKSGGPDTQYF
TGTGCCAGCAAATCTGGCGGGCCCGATACGCAGTATTTT
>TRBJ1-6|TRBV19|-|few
CASRALDHNSPLHF
TGTGCCAGTAGGGCCCTTGACCATAATTCACCCCTCCACTTT
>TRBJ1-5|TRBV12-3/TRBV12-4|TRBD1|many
CASSPRQGASNQPQHF
TGTGCCAGCAGTCCCCGACAGGGTGCAAGCAATCAGCCCCAGCATTTT
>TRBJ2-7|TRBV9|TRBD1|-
CASSVWDSPYEQYF
TGTGCCAGCAGCGTGTGGGACAGCCCCTACGAGCAGTACTTC
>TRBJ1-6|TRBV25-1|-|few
CASSEGRSDSPLHF
TGTGCCAGCAGTGAAGGGAGATCGGATTCACCCCTCCACTTT
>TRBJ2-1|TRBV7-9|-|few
CASSLWSSAYNEQFF
TGTGCCAGCAGCTTATGGTCTAGCGCCTACAATGAGCAGTTCTTC
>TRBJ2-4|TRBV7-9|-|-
CASSLSQSTGIQYF
TGTGCCAGCAGCTTATCGCAGTCAACGGGCATTCAGTACTTC
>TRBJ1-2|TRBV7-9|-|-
CASSLDWADYGYTF
TGTGCCAGCAGCTTAGATTGGGCGGACTATGGCTACACCTTC
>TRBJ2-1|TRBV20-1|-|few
CSARVPGYRDEQFF
TGCAGTGCTAGAGTCCCAGGGTACCGGGATGAGCAGTTCTTC
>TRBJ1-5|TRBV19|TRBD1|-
CASSIPFDRGPSNQPQHF
TGTGCCAGTAGTATACCCTTCGACAGGGGGCCAAGCAATCAGCCCCAGCATTTT
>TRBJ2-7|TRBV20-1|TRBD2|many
CSARRLAAYEQYF
TGCAGTGCTAGGCGGCTAGCGGCTTACGAGCAGTACTTC
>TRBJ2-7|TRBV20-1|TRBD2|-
CSARGSGRAYEQYF
TGCAGTGCTAGAGGTAGCGGGAGAGCCTACGAGCAGTACTTC
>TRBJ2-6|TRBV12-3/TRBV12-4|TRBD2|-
CASSFPPGLAGSGANVLTF
TGTGCCAGCAGCTTCCCTCCGGGACTAGCGGGGTCTGGGGCCAACGTCCTGACTTTC
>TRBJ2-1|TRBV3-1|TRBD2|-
CASSRSGTSGRNGQFF
TGTGCCAGCAGCCGCTCCGGGACTAGCGGGAGAAATGGGCAGTTCTTC
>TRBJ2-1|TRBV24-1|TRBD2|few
CATTLSSGRKGPYNEQFF
TGTGCCACCACGTTGTCTAGCGGGAGGAAGGGTCCCTACAATGAGCAGTTCTTC
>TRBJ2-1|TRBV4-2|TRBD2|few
CATTSGPYNEQFF
TGTGCCACCACTAGCGGGCCCTACAATGAGCAGTTCTTC
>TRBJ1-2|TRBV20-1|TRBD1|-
CRVGGDRGNYGYTF
TGCAGGGTCGGAGGGGACAGGGGGAACTATGGCTACACCTTC
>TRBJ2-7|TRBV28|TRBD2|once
CASRWGGRVYEQYF
TGTGCCAGCAGATGGGGCGGGAGGGTTTACGAGCAGTACTTC
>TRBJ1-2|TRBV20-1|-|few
CSAPDANYGYTF
TGCAGTGCTCCAGATGCTAACTATGGCTACACCTTC
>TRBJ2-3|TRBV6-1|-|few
CASSGRTSMWSTDTQYF
TGTGCCAGCAGTGGCCGCACTAGTATGTGGAGCACAGATACGCAGTATTTT
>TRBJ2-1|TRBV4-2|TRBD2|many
CASSVTSGSTDEQFF
TGTGCCAGCAGTGTAACTAGCGGGAGTACGGATGAGCAGTTCTTC
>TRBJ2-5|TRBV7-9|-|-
CASSLLMGETQYF
TGTGCCAGCAGCCTCTTAATGGGAGAGACCCAGTACTTC
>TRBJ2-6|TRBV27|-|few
CASSGLRESNVLTF
TGTGCCAGCAGTGGATTGAGGGAATCCAACGTCCTGACTTTC
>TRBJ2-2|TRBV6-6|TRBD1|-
CASSWDRGSTGELFF
TGTGCCAGCAGCTGGGACAGGGGATCCACCGGGGAGCTGTTTTTT